A selection of T cell receptor beta chains follows, all from one sample in a study of T cells in Graves' hyperthyroidism and ophthalmopathy. TCRdb used MiXCR to reprocess the multiplex PCR reads, holding one entry per CDR3 protein. The repertoire holds 350,000 or so distinct CDR3 sequences, with about 20% as singletons. What was sequenced was blood. These receptor sequences come from a woman aged 45-65 years with Graves' hyperthyroidism. The CDR3 runs from the conserved cysteine through the conserved F or W. The D gene is left open where the match is weak. The listing skips clone size in some rows; elsewhere it reads once, few, many or a size class.

TRBD1	many	TRBV7-2	TRBJ1-2	18	CASSPGGGFSVRPTGYTF	TGTGCCAGCAGCCCAGGGGGGGGCTTTTCGGTTCGGCCCACTGGCTACACCTTC
NA	many	TRBV28	TRBJ1-4	14	CASSLWRTNEKLFF	TGTGCCAGCAGTTTATGGCGGACTAATGAAAAACTGTTTTTT
TRBD1	many	TRBV11-2	TRBJ2-5	16	CASSLDDRATQETQYF	TGTGCCAGCAGCTTAGATGACAGGGCAACCCAAGAGACCCAGTACTTC
TRBD2	many	TRBV18	TRBJ2-3	15	CASFGLAVGTDTQYF	TGTGCCAGCTTCGGACTAGCGGTAGGCACAGATACGCAGTATTTT
NA	many	TRBV3-1	TRBJ1-5	15	CASSQASGSGQPQHF	TGTGCCAGCAGCCAAGCCTCCGGGAGCGGTCAGCCCCAGCATTTT
TRBD1	few	TRBV4-1	TRBJ1-2	17	CASSQEGGTGANYGYTF	TGCGCCAGCAGCCAAGAAGGGGGGACAGGGGCTAACTATGGCTACACCTTC
NA	few	TRBV11-3	TRBJ2-3	13	CASSLGRIDTQYF	TGTGCCAGCAGCTTAGGACGGATTGATACGCAGTATTTT
TRBD1	once	TRBV11-2	TRBJ1-1	13	CASSFNDRGAAFF	TGTGCCAGCAGCTTCAATGACAGGGGAGCAGCTTTCTTT
NA	many	TRBV5-1	TRBJ1-1	17	CASSLGGLLTPNTEAFF	TGCGCCAGCAGCTTGGGGGGACTCCTAACCCCGAACACTGAAGCTTTCTTT
NA	few	TRBV5-4	TRBJ2-1	13	CASSLELNNEQFF	TGTGCCAGCAGCTTGGAATTAAACAATGAGCAGTTCTTC
TRBD1	NA	TRBV2	TRBJ1-1	16	CASSSSPGTVNTEAFF	TGTGCCAGCAGCTCTAGTCCCGGGACAGTAAACACTGAAGCTTTCTTT
NA	many	TRBV12-3/TRBV12-4	TRBJ1-4	16	CASSSPGQSTNEKLFF	TGTGCCAGCAGTTCCCCCGGACAGTCAACTAATGAAAAACTGTTTTTT
NA	many	TRBV3-1	TRBJ2-7	15	CASSRHREYSYEQYF	TGTGCCAGCAGCCGCCACAGGGAATACTCCTACGAGCAGTACTTC
NA	many	TRBV20-1	TRBJ2-7	16	CSARRLGEQVPYEQYF	TGCAGTGCTAGGAGGTTAGGGGAACAGGTACCCTACGAGCAGTACTTC
TRBD2	many	TRBV11-3	TRBJ2-1	15	CASSLDGSGEDEQFF	TGTGCCAGCAGCTTAGACGGTAGCGGGGAAGATGAGCAGTTCTTC
NA	NA	TRBV7-9	TRBJ1-2	14	CASSPQGVQYGYTF	TGTGCCAGCAGCCCCCAAGGGGTCCAATATGGCTACACCTTC
NA	many	TRBV6-2/TRBV6-3	TRBJ1-1	13	CASTPSGGTEAFF	TGTGCCAGCACCCCGTCGGGAGGGACTGAAGCTTTCTTT
NA	many	TRBV24-1	TRBJ2-3	15	CATSDLGRDTDTQYF	TGTGCCACCAGTGATTTGGGCAGGGACACAGATACGCAGTATTTT
NA	NA	TRBV28	TRBJ1-1	11	CASSGGTEAFF	TGTGCCAGCAGTGGGGGAACTGAAGCTTTCTTT
TRBD1	few	TRBV12-3/TRBV12-4	TRBJ1-4	14	CASRRTGEEEKLFF	TGTGCCAGCAGACGGACAGGGGAGGAAGAAAAACTGTTTTTT
NA	few	TRBV5-1	TRBJ2-5	12	CASSWQAETQYF	TGCGCCAGCAGCTGGCAGGCAGAGACCCAGTACTTC
TRBD2	many	TRBV2	TRBJ2-1	15	CASSPAGGLYNEQFF	TGTGCCAGCAGTCCAGCGGGGGGGCTCTACAATGAGCAGTTCTTC
TRBD1	many	TRBV5-5	TRBJ1-2	14	CASSLRTGSYGYTF	TGTGCCAGCAGTCTCAGGACAGGGAGTTATGGCTACACCTTC
NA	NA	TRBV28	TRBJ1-6	15	CASSLGDLRVSPLHF	TGTGCCAGCAGTTTAGGAGACCTTCGGGTATCACCCCTCCACTTT
NA	NA	TRBV20-1	TRBJ2-1	15	CSARTGLSSGYEQFF	TGCAGTGCTAGAACTGGACTATCTAGTGGCTATGAGCAGTTCTTC
NA	many	TRBV7-2	TRBJ2-1	12	CASSFEGVEQFF	TGTGCCAGCAGCTTCGAGGGTGTTGAGCAGTTCTTC
TRBD1	few	TRBV28	TRBJ2-7	16	CASSLPGTASSYEQYF	TGTGCCAGCAGTTTACCGGGGACAGCCTCTTCCTACGAGCAGTACTTC
TRBD2	few	TRBV27	TRBJ2-3	16	CASSLEGLAGADTQYF	TGTGCCAGCAGTTTAGAAGGACTAGCGGGTGCTGATACGCAGTATTTT
NA	NA	TRBV28	TRBJ2-3	14	CASSSEESTDTQYF	TGTGCCAGCAGTTCTGAAGAGAGCACAGATACGCAGTATTTT
TRBD1	many	TRBV6-1	TRBJ2-3	14	CASSATGGTDTQYF	TGTGCCAGCAGTGCGACAGGGGGCACAGATACGCAGTATTTT
TRBD2	many	TRBV4-1	TRBJ2-1	18	CASSQGELLAGGRNEQFF	TGCGCCAGCAGCCAAGGGGAACTATTAGCGGGAGGGAGAAATGAGCAGTTCTTC
TRBD2	NA	TRBV7-9	TRBJ2-1	14	CASSLAGGHNEQFF	TGTGCCAGCAGCCTAGCGGGGGGCCACAATGAGCAGTTCTTC
TRBD2	many	TRBV5-1	TRBJ2-1	16	CASSLASGWTYNEQFF	TGCGCCAGCAGCTTGGCTAGCGGTTGGACCTACAATGAGCAGTTCTTC
TRBD1	NA	TRBV27	TRBJ2-1	16	CATSDAQGKLRFEQFF	TGTGCCACCAGTGATGCACAGGGGAAGCTTAGGTTCGAGCAGTTCTTC
NA	many	TRBV7-8	TRBJ2-3	15	CASSSAPGVADTQYF	TGTGCCAGCAGCTCCGCACCGGGAGTGGCAGATACGCAGTATTTT